The 8 T cell receptor beta chains listed next were all sequenced from one sample in a study of blood T cell repertoires in COVID-19. The protocol was immunoSEQ multiplex PCR, while the TCRdb copy is restricted to in-frame clones and leaves out a portion. The sample has approximately 220,000 clones, over 80% seen once; the top ten hold about 7%. The sample was PBMCs or T cells enriched from blood (not recorded which). The receptors derive from a woman aged 40 to 55 who had recovered from COVID-19.

The chain is built from TRBV3-1 (or the pseudogene TRBV3-2) and TRBJ2-1; possible D gene TRBD2, 5 bases. The CDR3 spans 18 residues. The V end lost 0 bases, the J end lost 3 bases, and 18 bases lay between the germline ends. Germline-derived CDR1 and CDR2 are LGHDT and YNNKEL (reference sequence). The CDR3 here is CASSQDLAWESNYNEQFF. DNA for the CDR3: TGTGCCAGCAGCCAAGATCTGGCATGGGAGTCCAACTACAATGAGCAGTTCTTC.

The V and J genes are TRBV29-1 and TRBJ1-2; D is undetermined. The length of the CDR3 is 12 residues. Germline CDR1 reads SQVTM; CDR2 reads ANQGSEA. Between the trimmed V and J ends, which lost 3 bases and 6 bases, there was a span of 11 bases. The CDR3 DNA is TGCAGCGTTGACGAAAAGTCGGATGGCTACACCTTC. Translating it yields CSVDEKSDGYTF.

The chain recombines TRBV6-6 with TRBJ1-1; D remains unclear. This CDR3 is built from 15 residues. Trimming shortened V by 1 base and J by 1 base, and 10 bases separated the two germline ends. Germline loops: CDR1 MNHNY, CDR2 SVGAGI (reference sequence). The CDR3 region is CASSYWGDPNTEAFF. The CDR3 region has the DNA TGTGCCAGCAGTTACTGGGGAGACCCGAACACTGAAGCTTTCTTT.

V is TRBV4-1 and J is TRBJ2-5; 9 nucleotides line up with TRBD2. This CDR3 has 18 amino acids. Germline CDR1 MGHRA, CDR2 YSYEKL. V gave up 2 bases and J gave up 5 bases; unmatched junction bases: 15. CDR3 in amino acids: CASSQPTSPGSGGETQYF. The CDR3 bases are TGCGCCAGCAGCCAACCTACTTCCCCAGGGAGCGGGGGGGAGACCCAGTACTTC.

This clone has just a few counts. This chain connects TRBV5-1 to TRBJ2-7, with 9 bases aligning to TRBD1. V lost 4 bases and J lost 6; bases outside the gene matches: 14. This CDR3 has 16 amino acids. Germline V gene sequence: CDR1 SGHRS, CDR2 YFSETQ. The CDR3 DNA sequence: TGCGCCAGCAGCCCGAACCCCGGGACAGGGAGGATCGAGCAGTACTTC. Protein product: CASSPNPGTGRIEQYF.

V gene TRBV6-5 combines with J gene TRBJ1-1; D remains ambiguous. From germline, CDR1 is MNHEY and CDR2 SVGAGI. The germline V and J ends were trimmed by 4 bases and 7 bases, with 13 bases remaining between them. This CDR3 comprises 13 residues. CDR3 amino acids: CASSSGGLVEAFF. The CDR3 region has the DNA TGTGCCAGCAGTTCTGGCGGACTTGTTGAAGCTTTCTTT.

This clone was seen a single time. The V gene is TRBV12-5, the J gene TRBJ2-1; D possibly corresponds to TRBD1 (6 bases). With 1 base removed from V and 15 bases from J, the gap between germline ends came to 13 bases. The CDR3 totals 12 residues. Looked up from germline, CDR1 is LGHNT and CDR2 is FRNRAP. DNA for the CDR3: TGTGCTAGTGGTTTGGACAGGGCTAGTTTGTTCTTC. It codes for CASGLDRASLFF.

This chain connects TRBV7-9 to TRBJ2-1, with 15 bases lining up with TRBD2. Trimming took 5 bases from V and 10 from J; bases not matched to a gene: 6. The V gene's germline CDR1 is SEHNR and CDR2 FQNEAQ (reference sequence). The CDR3 sequence is 15 residues long. The DNA for the CDR3 is TGTGCCAGCAGCAAAGGGACTAGCGGGAGGAGCGAGCAGTTCTTC. Residues: CASSKGTSGRSEQFF. Combining the CDR3 with reference TRBV7-9 and TRBJ2-1 gives the whole variable domain DTGVSQNPRHKITKRGQNVTFRCDPISEHNRLYWYRQTLGQGPEFLTYFQNEAQLEKSRLLSDRFSAERPKGSFSTLEIQRTEQGDSAMYLCASSKGTSGRSEQFFGPGTRLTVL.